Described below is a single T cell receptor (beta chain) sequence and its context. Only CD45RO-negative cells positively selected for CCR7 counted as naive CD8 cells, so terminally differentiated effector memory CD45RA+ cells were excluded. V lost 6 bases to trimming and J lost 0 bases, with 15 bases between them. The length of the CDR3 is 15 residues. Germline CDR1 and CDR2: MDHEN and SYDVKM. This record comes from a study of shared clonotypes between healthy human individuals. Deep level was the assay's run setting. The table came from immunoSEQ multiplex PCR; TCRdb's copy has only in-frame clones and leaves some out. The sample includes millions of clones, around 93% of them seen just once.

The sequence was collected from a young man in good health. Some clones in this sample may be carry-over from other donors' samples. Sequences were obtained from naive CD8+ T cells from PBMCs. This chain connects TRBV28 to TRBJ2-7; maybe TRBD1 (6 bases). CDR3 sequence reads: CASSRPGTFSYEQYF. CDR3 bases: TGTGCCAGCAGCCGACCGGGGACATTCTCCTACGAGCAGTACTTC.